Listed below are T cell receptor beta chains from one sample, sequenced in a study of human T cells and chemical hapten exposure. TCRdb used MiXCR to reprocess the RACE reads, holding one entry per CDR3 protein. This table has some 70,000 distinct CDR3 sequences, approximately 11% appearing once. The input for sequencing was whole blood, taken in connection with sensitization to the hapten diphenylcyclopropenone (DPC). The receptors were gathered from a woman between 45 and 60 years old with alopecia areata. Some clones in this sample may be carry-over from other donors' samples. Both conserved end residues are part of each CDR3. The D gene is left open where the match is weak. Expanded clones get a size class; other rows say once, few or many, or leave the size out.

cdr3_nt	cdr3_aa	j_call	v_call	d_call	clone_size
TGTGCCAGCAGCCCCACAGCGGGAGGGCTAAGCGGGGAGCTGTTTTTT	CASSPTAGGLSGELFF	TRBJ2-2	TRBV7-7	TRBD2	.
TGTGCCAGCAGCTTAACTCTGGGTCCAGTCACTGAAGCTTTCTTT	CASSLTLGPVTEAFF	TRBJ1-1	TRBV7-3	.	many
TGTGCAAGTCGCACCACTGCTAGCACAGATACGCAGTATTTT	CASRTTASTDTQYF	TRBJ2-3	TRBV12-2	.	many
TGTGCCAGCAGCTTGGGATACAGGGGCCATACCACCGGGGAGCTGTTTTTT	CASSLGYRGHTTGELFF	TRBJ2-2	TRBV5-6	TRBD1	few
TGTGCCAGCAGCCTTTTCAATCAGCCCCAGCATTTT	CASSLFNQPQHF	TRBJ1-5	TRBV14	.	many
TGTGCCAGCAGTTTGGAGCGAGGGGTCACAGATACGCAGTATTTT	CASSLERGVTDTQYF	TRBJ2-3	TRBV12-3/TRBV12-4	.	few
TGTGCCAGCAGTTTCCTAGGGACAGGGAGTCGGAGGACTGAAGCTTTCTTT	CASSFLGTGSRRTEAFF	TRBJ1-1	TRBV27	TRBD1	many
TGTGCCAGCAGTGTCGGGGCAGCCTGGGGCACTGAAGCTTTCTTT	CASSVGAAWGTEAFF	TRBJ1-1	TRBV2	.	.
TGTGCCACCACCGATACCCTTAGCAATCAGCCCCAGCATTTT	CATTDTLSNQPQHF	TRBJ1-5	TRBV7-3	.	many
TGTGCCAGCTCACCGAGACTAGCGGGAGGTAGCGCCGGGGAGCTGTTTTTT	CASSPRLAGGSAGELFF	TRBJ2-2	TRBV18	TRBD2	few
TGTGCCAGCAGCTTAAATCCAGGGTCATCTCATTCACCCCTCCACTTT	CASSLNPGSSHSPLHF	TRBJ1-6	TRBV7-3	.	few